Presented here are 29 T cell receptor beta chains from one specimen sequenced in a study of cytomegalovirus exposure and HLA in healthy donors. The PCR employed 60 Vbeta primers together with 13 Jbeta primers. Some clones are missing from TCRdb's copy, which holds only in-frame ones; the method was immunoSEQ multiplex PCR. The sample gives about 130,000 clones, over 60% of which show up once; roughly 13% is in the top ten. Material: PBMCs. These receptors all come from a woman in her thirties or forties in good health and CMV-seropositive.

This clone has only one observation. The CDR3 sequence is CAWSPGTGYTEAFF. The CDR3 DNA follows: TGTGCCTGGAGCCCCGGGACAGGGTACACTGAAGCTTTCTTT. The chain links TRBV30 to TRBJ1-1; 9 bases match TRBD1. The CDR3 is 14 amino acids. Germline-derived CDR1 and CDR2 are GTSNPN and SVGIG (reference sequence). V was clipped by 3 bases and J by 3 bases; unmatched bases: 5.

The CDR3 sequence is CASSLAGGTDTQYF. In DNA form, the CDR3 reads TGTGCCAGCAGCTTGGCGGGGGGTACAGATACGCAGTATTTT. The chain combines TRBV5-4 with TRBJ2-3; 7 bases line up with TRBD2. This CDR3 contains 14 residues. Germline V gives CDR1 SGHNT, CDR2 YYREEE (reference sequence). V lost 0 bases and J lost 3; bases outside the gene matches: 1.

This clone was recorded once. This chain joins TRBV23-1 and TRBJ2-7, with 8 bases aligning to TRBD1. TRBV23-1 is an ORF, with its function uncertain. With V trimmed by 2 bases and J by 6 bases, 3 bases remained unmatched. CDR3 length equals 13 residues. The CDR3 sequence: CASSQPTGGEQYF. The CDR3 DNA reads as TGCGCCAGCAGTCAACCCACAGGGGGCGAGCAGTACTTC.

This clone has just one count. The chain joins TRBV28 to TRBJ2-7, with 8 bases matching TRBD1. From germline, CDR1 is MDHEN and CDR2 SYDVKM. CDR3 length: 13 amino acids. V gave up 6 bases and J gave up 6 bases; unmatched junction bases: 7. CDR3 bases: TGTGCCAGCAGAAAGTACGACAGGGGCGAGCAGTACTTC. Its protein is CASRKYDRGEQYF.

To note about this clone: Distinct nucleotide sequences in the sample also encode this CDR3. The genes are TRBV6-1 and TRBJ1-3; D is unresolved. In germline, CDR1 is MNHNS, CDR2 SASEGT. The V end lost 3 bases, the J end lost 0 bases, and 3 bases lay between the germline ends. CDR3 length equals 13 residues. The CDR3 nucleotides are TGTGCCAGCAGTGAGAGCTCTGGAAACACCATATATTTT. This gives the protein CASSESSGNTIYF.

V and J are TRBV2 and TRBJ1-2; 7 bases map to TRBD1. Trimming cost V 4 bases and J 6 bases; bases outside gene matches: 2. Germline V gene data show CDR1 as SNHLY and CDR2 as FYNNEI. This CDR3 is 12 amino acids long. This chain's CDR3 is CASSATGDGYTF. In nucleotides, the CDR3 is TGTGCCAGCAGTGCCACAGGGGATGGCTACACCTTC.

The rearrangement uses TRBV7-9 and TRBJ1-2; 7 bases agree with TRBD1. The CDR3 has 16 residues. The V gene's germline CDR1 is SEHNR and CDR2 FQNEAQ (reference sequence). Unmatched junction bases numbered 9, after V lost 5 bases and J lost 0 bases. The CDR3: CASSPGGTEANYGYTF. CDR3 DNA sequence: TGTGCCAGCAGCCCAGGAGGGACAGAAGCTAACTATGGCTACACCTTC.

V gene TRBV6-1 combines with J gene TRBJ2-3, with TRBD2 matching 12 bases. Germline lookup yields CDR1 MNHNS and CDR2 SASEGT. V gave up 6 bases and J gave up 4 bases; unmatched junction bases: 5. CDR3 length equals 15 residues. The CDR3 sequence is CASSRLAGEPDTQYF. The CDR3 nucleotides are TGTGCCAGCAGCCGACTAGCGGGAGAGCCAGATACGCAGTATTTT.

This clone was picked up one time. The rearrangement joins TRBV2 to TRBJ2-7; the D gene is possibly TRBD1 (6 bases). CDR3 length equals 13 residues. Germline CDR1 is SNHLY and CDR2 is FYNNEI. V gave up 9 bases and J gave up 2 bases, with 14 bases separating them. The CDR3 region has the DNA TGTGCCAGTACCAGGGGCTTCGCCTACGAGCAGTACTTC. Translating it yields CASTRGFAYEQYF.

This clone was detected once. This chain uses TRBV28 with TRBJ2-2, with D possibly TRBD1 on 6 matching bases. The CDR3 extends over 12 amino acids. Per germline, CDR1 MDHEN and CDR2 SYDVKM. The V end lost 8 bases, the J end lost 6 bases, and 10 bases lay between the germline ends. The DNA of the CDR3 is TGTGCCAGCCGCAAGGGGGCCGGGGAGCTGTTTTTT. It specifies CASRKGAGELFF.

The V call is TRBV9, the J call TRBJ2-1, with TRBD2 matching over 8 bases. The CDR3 is 16 amino acids. V trimming: 4 bases; J trimming: 0 bases; junction bases outside the gene matches: 6. Germline V gives CDR1 SGDLS, CDR2 YYNGEE. CDR3 amino acids: CASSSGTRNSYNEQFF. For the CDR3, the DNA is TGTGCCAGCAGCTCCGGGACTAGGAACTCCTACAATGAGCAGTTCTTC.

This sequence joins TRBV20-1 and TRBJ1-2; D unclear. The CDR3 sequence is 10 residues long. Trimming cost V 4 bases and J 7 bases, with 7 bases left between them. Germline CDR1 is DFQATT and CDR2 is SNEGSKA (reference sequence). CDR3 sequence: CSAIASGYTF. The CDR3 DNA follows: TGCAGTGCTATAGCGTCTGGCTACACCTTC.

The CDR3 protein is CASSESGTIDEQYF. The CDR3 bases are TGTGCCAGCAGCGAGAGCGGGACTATTGACGAGCAGTACTTC. The rearrangement joins TRBV13 to TRBJ2-7; 7 bases map to TRBD2. V was clipped by 5 bases and J by 5 bases; unmatched bases: 9. This CDR3 spans 14 amino acids. The germline gives CDR1 PRHDT, CDR2 FYEKMQ (reference sequence).

The V gene is TRBV5-4, the J gene TRBJ1-6; no clear D gene. This CDR3 comprises 16 residues. V was trimmed by 0 bases and J by 8 bases, leaving 15 bases between them. CDR1 and CDR2 from the germline V gene are SGHNT and YYREEE (reference sequence). The CDR3 spells CASSLGGIPLYSPLHF. DNA for the CDR3: TGTGCCAGCAGCTTGGGCGGGATCCCATTATATTCACCCCTCCACTTT.

The chain joins TRBV6-5 to TRBJ2-2; 7 bases align to TRBD2. The germline gives CDR1 MNHEY, CDR2 SVGAGI. Trimming cost V 8 bases and J 6 bases; bases outside gene matches: 3. The length of the CDR3 is 12 residues. The CDR3 DNA reads TGTGCCAGCGTGGGAGGGCCCGGGGAGCTGTTTTTT. It codes for CASVGGPGELFF.

The rearrangement joins TRBV5-1 to TRBJ1-4, with 7 nucleotides matching TRBD1. V shed 0 bases and J 1 base; nucleotides not matched to a gene: 0. The CDR3 contains 15 residues. Per germline, CDR1 SGHRS and CDR2 YFSETQ. As DNA, the CDR3 is TGCGCCAGCAGCTTGGACAGGGGAACTAATGAAAAACTGTTTTTT. This codes for CASSLDRGTNEKLFF.

The chain combines TRBV10-1 with TRBJ2-1, with D perhaps matching TRBD2 (6 bases). The length of the CDR3 is 15 residues. Germline V gives CDR1 WNHNN, CDR2 SYGVQD (reference sequence). V lost 2 bases and J 4 bases, leaving 12 bases between the germline ends. The CDR3 sequence: CASSEGGGLYNEQFF. DNA for the CDR3: TGCGCCAGCAGTGAGGGGGGAGGATTATACAATGAGCAGTTCTTC.

The chain uses TRBV28 and TRBJ2-6, with D tentatively TRBD2 (6 bases). The germline CDR1 and CDR2 sequences are MDHEN and SYDVKM. Trimming stripped 4 bases from V and 0 bases from J, with 10 bases between. This CDR3 comprises 16 residues. The CDR3 region has the DNA TGTGCCAGCAGTTCGGGAGCTTCCTCTGGGGCCAACGTCCTGACTTTC. Protein sequence: CASSSGASSGANVLTF.

The chain recombines TRBV7-9 with TRBJ2-7; 8 nucleotides align to TRBD2. The CDR3 spans 15 residues. CDR1 SEHNR and CDR2 FQNEAQ come from the germline V gene (reference sequence). The V and J ends lost 5 bases and 1 base, in that order; junction bases with no gene match: 7. Written as DNA, the CDR3 is TGTGCCAGCAGCCGATACGGCGGGAGGTCCTACGAGCAGTACTTC. The encoded protein is CASSRYGGRSYEQYF.

This sequence joins TRBV5-1 and TRBJ2-3, with 11 nucleotides matching TRBD2. With V trimmed by 7 bases and J by 4 bases, 14 bases remained unmatched. Germline-derived CDR1 and CDR2 are SGHRS and YFSETQ. The CDR3 spans 17 residues. CDR3: CASPITSGRVNPDTQYF. CDR3 bases: TGCGCCAGCCCTATAACTAGCGGGAGAGTCAACCCAGATACGCAGTATTTT.

This chain connects TRBV2 to TRBJ1-1; D ambiguous. Between the trimmed V and J ends, which lost 2 bases and 4 bases, there was a span of 5 bases. Germline CDR1 is SNHLY and CDR2 is FYNNEI. CDR3 length equals 12 residues. The CDR3 is CASSERGTEAFF. CDR3 nucleotides: TGTGCCAGCAGTGAACGGGGCACTGAAGCTTTCTTT.

This rearrangement joins TRBV10-2 to TRBJ1-6; TRBD1 aligns across 10 bases. Germline CDR1 and CDR2: WSHSY and SAAADI. The CDR3 is 15 residues long. The V segment lost 8 bases and the J segment 6 bases; nucleotides outside the gene matches: 7. This chain's CDR3 is CASLDRGISNSPLHF. The CDR3 coding sequence is TGCGCCAGCTTGGACAGGGGGATTAGTAATTCACCCCTCCACTTT.

The chain combines TRBV9 with TRBJ1-2; 10 nucleotides agree with TRBD1. CDR3 size: 14 residues. With V trimmed by 3 bases and J by 2 bases, 1 base remained unmatched. The germline V gene has CDR1 SGDLS and CDR2 YYNGEE. This CDR3 is CASSGTGGNYGYTF. CDR3 bases: TGTGCCAGCAGCGGGACAGGGGGGAACTATGGCTACACCTTC.

V gene TRBV28 combines with J gene TRBJ1-1, with 8 bases matching TRBD1. J was trimmed by 6 bases and V by 4 bases; bases with no gene match: 1. Germline CDR1 MDHEN, CDR2 SYDVKM. The CDR3 is 12 amino acids. This chain's CDR3 is CASSWGQAEAFF. The CDR3 nucleotides are TGTGCCAGCAGTTGGGGACAGGCTGAAGCTTTCTTT.

The rearrangement uses TRBV7-2 and TRBJ1-1; D possibly corresponds to TRBD1 (5 bases). The CDR3 length is 15 residues. Germline lookup yields CDR1 SGHTA and CDR2 FQGNSA. With 5 bases removed from V and 0 bases from J, the gap between germline ends came to 13 bases. CDR3 in DNA: TGTGCCAGCAGCGGGCGGACACCCCTGAACACTGAAGCTTTCTTT. It encodes CASSGRTPLNTEAFF.

The chain joins TRBV6-4 to TRBJ1-5; 8 bases match TRBD1. The CDR3 covers 16 residues. The germline V gene has CDR1 MRHNA and CDR2 SNTAGT. The chain's CDR3 is CAGGQGFVIEDQPQHF. The CDR3 coding sequence is TGTGCAGGCGGACAGGGATTCGTAATAGAAGATCAGCCCCAGCATTTT.

The chain employs TRBV11-1 and TRBJ2-3; D possibly corresponds to TRBD2 (6 bases). Trimming shortened V by 5 bases and J by 1 base, and 7 bases separated the two germline ends. Germline V gene data show CDR1 as SGHAT and CDR2 as FQDESV (reference sequence). There are 13 residues in the CDR3. The CDR3 here is CASSRRGTDTQYF. CDR3 nucleotides: TGTGCCAGCAGCAGGAGGGGCACAGATACGCAGTATTTT.

The chain links TRBV18 to TRBJ2-7; the D gene is possibly TRBD1 (5 bases). V shed 1 base and J shed 6 bases, with 19 bases lying between them. In germline, CDR1 is KGHSH, CDR2 LQKENI. The CDR3 runs to 16 residues. The CDR3 spells CASSPQLSIQGTEQYF. CDR3 DNA sequence: TGTGCCAGCTCACCACAATTGTCGATCCAGGGTACCGAGCAGTACTTC.

The chain is built from TRBV19 and TRBJ2-6; 7 nucleotides align to TRBD1. Looked up from germline, CDR1 is LNHDA and CDR2 is SQIVND (reference sequence). The junction had 13 bases not matched to a gene; V was cut back by 6 bases and J by 2 bases. The CDR3 is made up of 18 amino acids. DNA of the CDR3: TGTGCCAGTAGCAAAAAGGGACAGTTGTTTACTGGGGCCAACGTCCTGACTTTC. Translated: CASSKKGQLFTGANVLTF. Full variable domain (outside the CDR3, taken from reference TRBV19 and TRBJ2-6): DGGITQSPKYLFRKEGQNVTLSCEQNLNHDAMYWYRQDPGQGLRLIYYSQIVNDFQKGDIAEGYSVSREKKESFPLTVTSAQKNPTAFYLCASSKKGQLFTGANVLTFGAGSRLTVL.